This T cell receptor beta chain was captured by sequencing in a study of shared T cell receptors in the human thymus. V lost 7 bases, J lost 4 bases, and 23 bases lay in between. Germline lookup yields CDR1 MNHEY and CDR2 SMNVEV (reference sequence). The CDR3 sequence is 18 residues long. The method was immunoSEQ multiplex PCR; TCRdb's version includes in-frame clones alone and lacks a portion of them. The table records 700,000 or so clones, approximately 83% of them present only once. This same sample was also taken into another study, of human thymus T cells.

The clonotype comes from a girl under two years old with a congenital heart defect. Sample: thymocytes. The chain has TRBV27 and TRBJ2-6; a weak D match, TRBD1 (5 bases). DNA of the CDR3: TGTGCCAGCACCGTAAGCCAGGGCACCCTGGGAGGGGCCAACGTCCTGACTTTC. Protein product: CASTVSQGTLGGANVLTF.